This TCR beta chain emerged from a study of identical twins. This clonotype was counted only a few times. The germline V and J ends were trimmed by 5 bases and 4 bases, with 18 bases remaining between them. CDR3 length: 15 residues. Germline-derived CDR1 and CDR2 are DFQATT and SNEGSKA (reference sequence). Each CDR3 protein is one row after TCRdb ran MiXCR on the 5' RACE reads. The repertoire holds 250,000 or so distinct CDR3 sequences, roughly 8.7% seen once, with 3% in the top ten. The same sample was also used in a study of yellow fever vaccine responses in identical twins.

The clonotype was recovered from a woman between 18 and 29 years old in good health. The chain is built from TRBV20-1 and TRBJ2-1; D may be TRBD2 (5 bases). The sample comprised CD8+ T cells sorted from blood. The CDR3 region is CSAPDLEALYNEQFF. CDR3 nucleotides: TGCAGTGCTCCCGATTTGGAGGCCTTGTACAATGAGCAGTTCTTC.